This T cell receptor (beta chain) was observed in a study of cytomegalovirus exposure and HLA in healthy donors. Germline-derived CDR1 and CDR2 are SGHDT and YYEEEE. Trimming at V came to 5 bases and at J to 4 bases, leaving 6 bases not matched to a gene. CDR3 length: 14 amino acids. With respect to this clone: Its specificity is unknown.

Primers: 60 Vbeta forward and 13 Jbeta reverse. How the authors handled the data: Around 10 million of the roughly 77 million unique TCR beta chains counted in a later analysis were shared. Repertoires were generated with immunoSEQ multiplex PCR, while TCRdb's copy carries only in-frame clones and drops some. That table supplies the V and J calls and clone size; D and trimming were determined from the DNA. The sample data list approximately 93,000 clones. Study results and limitations: The classifier, whose performance was assessed in both the original and validation cohorts, reportedly diagnosed cytomegalovirus status with high specificity and sensitivity. An analysis that was carried out later associated about 17,000 TCR beta sequences with HLA alleles at 0.05 false discovery rate.

All donors participated as healthy donors of bone marrow. This TCR derives from a woman aged 25 to 39 in good health and CMV-seronegative. The sequenced sample consisted of PBMCs. V usage is TRBV5-6 and J usage is TRBJ1-2, with 9 bases lining up with TRBD1. The CDR3 protein is CASRGTGRRYGYTF. The CDR3 nucleotides are TGTGCCAGCAGGGGGACAGGGCGACGCTATGGCTACACCTTC. Looking up the rest from reference TRBV5-6 and TRBJ1-2 gives the full variable domain: DAGVTQSPTHLIKTRGQQVTLRCSPKSGHDTVSWYQQALGQGPQFIFQYYEEEERQRGNFPDRFSGHQFPNYSSELNVNALLLGDSALYLCASRGTGRRYGYTFGSGTRLTVV.